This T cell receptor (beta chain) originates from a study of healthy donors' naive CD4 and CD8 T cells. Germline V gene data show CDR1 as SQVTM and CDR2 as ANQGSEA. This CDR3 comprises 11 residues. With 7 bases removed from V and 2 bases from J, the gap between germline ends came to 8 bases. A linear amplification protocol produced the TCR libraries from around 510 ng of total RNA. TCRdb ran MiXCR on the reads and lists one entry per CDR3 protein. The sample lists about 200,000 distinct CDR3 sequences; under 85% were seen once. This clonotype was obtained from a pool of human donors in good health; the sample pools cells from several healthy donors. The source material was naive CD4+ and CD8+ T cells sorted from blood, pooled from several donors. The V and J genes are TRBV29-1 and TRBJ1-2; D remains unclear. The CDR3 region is CSAPGNYGYTF. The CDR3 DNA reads TGCAGCGCGCCGGGAAACTATGGCTACACCTTC.